This T cell receptor beta chain was observed in a study of CD8+CD57+ T cells in acquired aplastic anemia. Study details: DNA recovered from sorted CD4+ and CD8+ cells had a mean of approximately 3.5 ug.

Before being chosen for sequencing, patients had shown CD8+CD57+ cell expansion by flow cytometry. At blood sampling, none of the patients had yet received therapy. This clonotype was recorded a few times. TCR beta VDJ combinations and CDR3 sequences were profiled from genomic DNA. TCRdb recomputed calls from the reads with MiXCR, one row per CDR3 protein. This table holds 310,000 or so distinct CDR3 sequences, under 60% found once. The ends were cut back, 8 bases at V and 0 bases at J, with 21 bases in the middle. Germline V CDR1 and CDR2: LNHDA, SQIVND (reference sequence). This CDR3 has 17 residues.

This TCR was recovered from a human donor with aplastic anemia. The chain uses TRBV19 and TRBJ2-3; D might be TRBD1 (6 bases). Material for sequencing was sorted CD4+, CD8+, or CD8+CD57+ T cells (not recorded which) from PBMCs. As DNA, the CDR3 is TGTGCCAGTGATCTCCGAAGGGGGAGTTTAAGCACAGATACGCAGTATTTT. Protein: CASDLRRGSLSTDTQYF.